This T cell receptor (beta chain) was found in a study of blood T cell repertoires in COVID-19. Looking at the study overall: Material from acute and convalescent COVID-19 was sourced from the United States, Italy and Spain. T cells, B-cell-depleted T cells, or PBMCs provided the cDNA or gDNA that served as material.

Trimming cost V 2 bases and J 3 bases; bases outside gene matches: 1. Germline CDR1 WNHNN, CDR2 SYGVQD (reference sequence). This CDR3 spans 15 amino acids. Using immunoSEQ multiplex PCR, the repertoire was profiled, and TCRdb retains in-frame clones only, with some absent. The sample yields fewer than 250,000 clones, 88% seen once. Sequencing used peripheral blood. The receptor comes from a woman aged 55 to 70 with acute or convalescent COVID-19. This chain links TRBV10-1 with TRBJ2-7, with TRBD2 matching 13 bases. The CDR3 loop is CASSEGLAGVYEQYF. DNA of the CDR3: TGCGCCAGCAGTGAGGGACTAGCGGGAGTCTACGAGCAGTACTTC.